A single sample gave rise to the 14 T cell receptor beta chains below, sequenced in a study of cytomegalovirus exposure and HLA in healthy donors. Primers: 60 Vbeta forward and 13 Jbeta reverse. Sequenced by immunoSEQ multiplex PCR; TCRdb stores in-frame clones only, minus some. This table has 95,000 to 100,000 clones, about 70% appearing once. Sequencing input: PBMCs. The receptor source for this set is a human donor in good health.

This clone came up a few times. The chain has TRBV5-1 and TRBJ2-7; 7 bases match TRBD2. The CDR3 is 15 residues long. The trim removed 3 bases at V and 2 bases at J, leaving 8 bases unmatched. Germline CDR1 SGHRS, CDR2 YFSETQ. This CDR3 reads CASSSFTGLAYEQYF. DNA of the CDR3: TGCGCCAGCAGCTCATTTACAGGACTAGCCTACGAGCAGTACTTC. The complete variable domain, with remaining parts taken from reference TRBV5-1 and TRBJ2-7, reads KAGVTQTPRYLIKTRGQQVTLSCSPISGHRSVSWYQQTPGQGLQFLFEYFSETQRNKGNFPGRFSGRQFSNSRSEMNVSTLELGDSALYLCASSSFTGLAYEQYFGPGTRLTVT.

In this sample, this clone turned up once. The chain has TRBV7-9 and TRBJ2-4; TRBD1 might be the D (6 bases). Trimming cost V 2 bases and J 7 bases, with 18 bases left between them. This CDR3 is built from 16 residues. The germline gives CDR1 SEHNR, CDR2 FQNEAQ (reference sequence). The CDR3 coding sequence is TGTGCCAGCAGCTTAAGGGCAGGGGCAAACCCCAACATTCAGTACTTC. Amino acids: CASSLRAGANPNIQYF.

This chain uses TRBV18 with TRBJ1-2, with D possibly matching TRBD1 (5 bases). V lost 3 bases to trimming and J lost 8 bases, with 16 bases between them. Per germline, CDR1 KGHSH and CDR2 LQKENI. The CDR3 runs 14 residues. The DNA of the CDR3 is TGTGCCAGCTCACCGGGGGGAATCTCGGGAGGCTACACCTTC. Its translation: CASSPGGISGGYTF.

The V and J genes are TRBV7-6 and TRBJ2-5, with 12 bases fitting TRBD2. Germline lookup yields CDR1 SGHVS and CDR2 FNYEAQ. Trimming took 6 bases from V and 5 from J; bases not matched to a gene: 10. The CDR3 consists of 16 residues. The CDR3 sequence is CASRLTSGRSAETQYF. CDR3 nucleotide sequence: TGTGCCAGCAGACTTACTAGCGGGAGGTCGGCGGAGACCCAGTACTTC.

This chain connects TRBV5-4 to TRBJ2-5; 13 bases line up with TRBD2. The ends lost 2 bases at V and 4 bases at J; junction bases unmatched: 5. Germline lookup yields CDR1 SGHNT and CDR2 YYREEE (reference sequence). CDR3 length: 16 residues. The CDR3 DNA reads TGTGCCAGCAGCTTAAGACTAGCGGGAGGAGGAGAGACCCAGTACTTC. Amino acids: CASSLRLAGGGETQYF.

This clone was counted a few times. This chain links TRBV5-4 with TRBJ2-7; 14 bases agree with TRBD2. With V trimmed by 3 bases and J by 1 base, 15 bases remained unmatched. The germline CDR1 and CDR2 sequences are SGHNT and YYREEE (reference sequence). This CDR3 region has 20 residues. CDR3: CASSYKLLPGLAGGSYEQYF. Here the CDR3 DNA reads TGTGCCAGCAGCTATAAACTATTGCCCGGACTAGCGGGAGGATCCTACGAGCAGTACTTC.

In its sample, this clone was seen many times. The chain is built from TRBV7-9 and TRBJ1-2; no reliable D call. The CDR3 contains 17 residues. Germline V gene lookup returns CDR1 SEHNR and CDR2 FQNEAQ (reference sequence). The V end lost 2 bases, the J end lost 6 bases, and 22 bases lay between the germline ends. The CDR3 region is CASSLPRRSKEADGYTF. CDR3 nucleotide sequence: TGTGCCAGCAGCTTACCAAGGCGGTCTAAAGAAGCGGATGGCTACACCTTC.

The chain recombines TRBV27 with TRBJ1-5; 11 nucleotides agree with TRBD1. The germline CDR1 and CDR2 sequences are MNHEY and SMNVEV (reference sequence). This CDR3 contains 17 residues. With 5 bases clipped from V and 3 bases from J, the junction kept 9 bases outside the gene matches. The CDR3 region is CASSPRTGGTSNQPQHF. The CDR3 DNA sequence: TGTGCCAGCAGTCCACGGACAGGGGGCACGTCCAATCAGCCCCAGCATTTT.

V gene TRBV2 combines with J gene TRBJ2-3; possibly TRBD2 for D (5 bases). The CDR3 covers 12 residues. Trimming removed 6 bases at V and 8 bases at J, with 12 bases between. The germline V gene encodes CDR1 SNHLY and CDR2 FYNNEI. DNA of the CDR3: TGTGCCAGCAGGAGTCGTGCGGGTACGCAGTATTTT. Translating gives CASRSRAGTQYF.

V gene TRBV19 combines with J gene TRBJ2-1; 8 positions agree with TRBD2. The length of the CDR3 is 14 residues. Germline CDR1 and CDR2: LNHDA and SQIVND (reference sequence). Germline trimming cut 6 bases from V and 5 bases from J; bases unmatched to any gene: 6. CDR3 amino acids: CASSSGGPNNEQFF. The CDR3 nucleotides are TGTGCCAGTAGCTCGGGGGGGCCCAACAATGAGCAGTTCTTC. Combining the CDR3 with reference TRBV19 and TRBJ2-1 gives the whole variable domain DGGITQSPKYLFRKEGQNVTLSCEQNLNHDAMYWYRQDPGQGLRLIYYSQIVNDFQKGDIAEGYSVSREKKESFPLTVTSAQKNPTAFYLCASSSGGPNNEQFFGPGTRLTVL.

This chain links TRBV7-2 with TRBJ2-4, with TRBD1 matching 7 bases. V lost 0 bases, J lost 7 bases, and 9 bases stayed unmatched. The V gene's germline CDR1 is SGHTA and CDR2 FQGNSA. This CDR3 is built from 16 residues. This CDR3 is CASSLAQTGIRNIQYF. The CDR3, as DNA: TGTGCCAGCAGCTTAGCCCAGACAGGGATTCGGAACATTCAGTACTTC.

This clone has just a few counts. V usage is TRBV2 and J usage is TRBJ1-5; D gene ambiguous. Trimming shortened V by 8 bases and J by 1 base, and 15 bases separated the two germline ends. This CDR3 contains 15 residues. The germline gives CDR1 SNHLY, CDR2 FYNNEI. The CDR3 reads CASSRESGSNQPQHF. The CDR3 region has the DNA TGTGCCAGCTCGCGGGAGAGCGGGAGCAATCAGCCCCAGCATTTT.

This clone was seen more than once but under ten times. The rearrangement uses TRBV5-6 and TRBJ2-5; weak D call: TRBD1 (6 bases). The J call is doubtful: the DNA matches TRBJ2-7 better. The CDR3 extends over 16 amino acids. The germline V gene has CDR1 SGHDT and CDR2 YYEEEE. CDR3 sequence (DNA): TGTGCCAGCAGCCCAGCGGACAGAGCCGACGGCTACGAGCAGTACTTC. Translating it yields CASSPADRADGYEQYF.

The chain is built from TRBV29-1 and TRBJ2-5; TRBD2 is a possible D gene (6 bases). The germline V gene has CDR1 SQVTM and CDR2 ANQGSEA. The CDR3 is made up of 15 amino acids. Trimming pared 6 bases from V and 5 bases from J, leaving 22 bases between. The CDR3, as DNA: TGCAGCGTGGGAGCCGGGACTTTAAAGGCGGAGACCCAGTACTTC. Its translation: CSVGAGTLKAETQYF.